This TCR beta chain stems from a study of metastatic and nonmetastatic thyroid tumors. This clone was detected ten times or more. The CDR3 covers 16 residues. V was clipped by 6 bases and J by 4 bases; unmatched bases: 14. Per germline, CDR1 SGHAT and CDR2 FQDESV (reference sequence). Original processing methods: Researchers built a distant-metastasis classifier for papillary thyroid cancer that drew on CDR3 differences across clinicopathological groups. MiXCR reprocessed the PCR reads for TCRdb. The V and J calls and clone size are TCRdb's, not the authors'. The sample has more than 20,000 clones; 10% to 15% are singletons. Thyroid surgery was preceded by no treatment in any patient.

This chain joins TRBV11-1 and TRBJ2-7; TRBD2 matches at 8 bases. The sequence was obtained from a female donor with papillary thyroid cancer or a benign thyroid nodule (not recorded which). Some clones in this sample may be carry-over from other donors' samples. The sample consisted of blood. CDR3 nucleotides: TGTGCCAGCAGTCACCCGCCGGCTAGCGGGTCATACGAGCAGTACTTC. It specifies CASSHPPASGSYEQYF.